This entry features one TCR beta chain sequence. The read ends 3 residues shy of where the CDR3 ends; the end is completed using the germline J gene. Average input was around 1,100 ng genomic DNA for immunoSEQ TCR beta CDR3 amplification. Sequenced by immunoSEQ multiplex PCR; TCRdb stores in-frame clones only, minus some. The table gives under 45,000 clones; the top ten clones make up roughly 5% of it. The sample is drawn from a study of T cells in women clearing cervical HPV infection. Germline CDR1 is LGHNT and CDR2 is FRNRAP. The V and J ends lost 3 bases and 5 bases, in that order; junction bases with no gene match: 14. The CDR3 has 18 residues.

Sequencing was carried out using blood buffy coat. The sequence derives from a woman aged 18 to 75 with a cervical HPV16 infection that either progressed to CIN3+ or cleared (not recorded which). This sequence joins TRBV12-5 and TRBJ2-2; 8 bases are a match to TRBD2. CDR3 DNA, as far as it was read: TGTGCTAGTGGTTTCAAGTTACGTTCGGCTAGCGGGACCGGGGAG. The encoded protein is CASGFKLRSASGTGE. The entire CDR3 protein is CASGFKLRSASGTGELFF.